This entry is about one T cell receptor beta chain. This entry is derived from a study of blood T cell repertoires in COVID-19. Study in general: PBMCs, B-cell-depleted T cells, or T cells were the source of the cDNA or gDNA that made up the material.

CDR1 MNHNS and CDR2 SASEGT come from the germline V gene. Unmatched junction bases numbered 5, after V lost 2 bases and J lost 2 bases. The CDR3 runs 15 residues. Original processing methods: The authors estimated nucleated cell counts from reference gene primer amplification. Repertoires were generated with immunoSEQ multiplex PCR, while TCRdb's copy carries only in-frame clones and drops some. V, J and clone size derive from that table, while D and trimming were established from the DNA sequence. The data hold roughly 520,000 clones, with roughly 88% observed a single time. Participants were aged about 18 to 100 years, lived in about two dozen US areas, and enrolled virtually.

The chain employs TRBV6-1 and TRBJ2-5, with 7 bases fitting TRBD2. Sample: PBMCs or T cells enriched from blood (not recorded which). The clonotype comes from a woman aged 40 to 55 who had recovered from COVID-19. CDR3 region: CASSEWQRGQETQYF. CDR3 DNA sequence: TGTGCCAGCAGTGAATGGCAGCGGGGACAAGAGACCCAGTACTTC.